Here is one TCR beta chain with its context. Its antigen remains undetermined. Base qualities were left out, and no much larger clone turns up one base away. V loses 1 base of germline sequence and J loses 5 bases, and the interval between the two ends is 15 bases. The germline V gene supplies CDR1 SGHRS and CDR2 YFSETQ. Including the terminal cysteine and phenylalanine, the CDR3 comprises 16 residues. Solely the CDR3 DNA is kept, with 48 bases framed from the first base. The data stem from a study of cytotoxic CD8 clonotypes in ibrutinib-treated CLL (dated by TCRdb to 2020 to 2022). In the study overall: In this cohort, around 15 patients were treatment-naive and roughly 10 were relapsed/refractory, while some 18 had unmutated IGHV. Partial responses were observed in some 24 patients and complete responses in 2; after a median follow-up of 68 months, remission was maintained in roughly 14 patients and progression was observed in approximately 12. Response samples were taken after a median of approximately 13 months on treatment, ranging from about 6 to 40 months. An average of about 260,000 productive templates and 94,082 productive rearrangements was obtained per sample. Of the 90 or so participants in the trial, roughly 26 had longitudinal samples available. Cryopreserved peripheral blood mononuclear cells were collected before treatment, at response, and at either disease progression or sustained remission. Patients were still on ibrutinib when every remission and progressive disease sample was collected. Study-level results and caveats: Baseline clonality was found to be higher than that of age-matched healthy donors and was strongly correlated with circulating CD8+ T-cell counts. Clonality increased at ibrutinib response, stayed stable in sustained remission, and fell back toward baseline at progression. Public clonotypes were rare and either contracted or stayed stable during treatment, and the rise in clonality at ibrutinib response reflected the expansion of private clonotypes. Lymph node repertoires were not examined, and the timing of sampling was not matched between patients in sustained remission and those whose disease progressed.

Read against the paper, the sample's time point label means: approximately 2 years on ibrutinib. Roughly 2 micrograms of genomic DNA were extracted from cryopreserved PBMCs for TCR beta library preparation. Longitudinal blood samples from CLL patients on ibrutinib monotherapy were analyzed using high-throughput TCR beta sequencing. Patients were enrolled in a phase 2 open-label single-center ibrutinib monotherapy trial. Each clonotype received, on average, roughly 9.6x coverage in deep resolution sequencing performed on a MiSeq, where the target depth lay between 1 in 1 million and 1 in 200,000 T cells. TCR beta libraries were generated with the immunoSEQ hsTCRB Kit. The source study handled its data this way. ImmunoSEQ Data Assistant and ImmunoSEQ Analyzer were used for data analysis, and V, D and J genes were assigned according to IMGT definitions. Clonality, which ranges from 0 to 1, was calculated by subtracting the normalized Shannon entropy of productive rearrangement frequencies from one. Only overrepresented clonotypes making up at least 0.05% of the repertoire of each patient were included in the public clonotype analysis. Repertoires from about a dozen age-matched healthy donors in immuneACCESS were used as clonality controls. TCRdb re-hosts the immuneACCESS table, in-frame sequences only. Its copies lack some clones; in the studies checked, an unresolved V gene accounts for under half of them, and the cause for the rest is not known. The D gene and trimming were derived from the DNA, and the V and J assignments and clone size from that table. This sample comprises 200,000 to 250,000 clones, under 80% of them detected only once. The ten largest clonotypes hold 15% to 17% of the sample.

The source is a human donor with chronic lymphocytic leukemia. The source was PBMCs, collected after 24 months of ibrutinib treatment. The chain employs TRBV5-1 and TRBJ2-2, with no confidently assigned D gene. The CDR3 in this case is CASSLLIGEGTGELFF. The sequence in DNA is TGCGCCAGCAGCTTGTTGATTGGGGAAGGAACCGGGGAGCTGTTTTTT.